The rows below give T cell receptor beta chains drawn from one sample of a study of T cells after yellow fever vaccination. TCRdb reprocessed the 5' RACE reads with MiXCR, giving one entry per CDR3 protein. The sample lists around 610,000 distinct CDR3 sequences; roughly 13% were seen once. The starting material was PBMCs, obtained on the day of the yellow fever booster vaccination. The receptors were gathered from a man aged 25 to 40 who received the YFV17D yellow fever vaccine. Both conserved end residues are part of each CDR3. D genes are given only for firm matches. Expanded clones are given a class, and other clones once, few, many or no size at all.

d_call clone_size j_call v_call cdr3_aa cdr3_nt
TRBD2 few TRBJ2-5 TRBV7-2 CASSTSSGNQETQYF TGTGCCAGCAGCACATCTAGCGGGAACCAAGAGACCCAGTACTTC
. . TRBJ2-7 TRBV6-5 CASSYSQDRSYEQYF TGTGCCAGCAGTTACTCGCAGGACCGCTCCTACGAGCAGTACTTC
. . TRBJ1-6 TRBV20-1 CSASVPGQGPYNSPLHF TGCAGTGCTAGTGTACCGGGACAAGGGCCCTATAATTCACCCCTCCACTTT
. few TRBJ2-1 TRBV12-3/TRBV12-4 CASSLLTGHEQFF TGTGCCAGCAGTTTATTGACTGGCCATGAGCAGTTCTTC
TRBD2 few TRBJ2-1 TRBV3-1 CASSQREGLAGRSYNEQFF TGTGCCAGCAGCCAACGCGAGGGTCTAGCGGGACGCTCCTACAATGAGCAGTTCTTC
TRBD2 . TRBJ2-1 TRBV19 CASKVAGGGNEQFF TGTGCCAGTAAGGTGGCGGGAGGAGGAAATGAGCAGTTCTTC
. . TRBJ2-7 TRBV29-1 CSVERGKGTYEQYF TGCAGCGTTGAGAGGGGAAAAGGGACCTACGAGCAGTACTTC
. few TRBJ2-7 TRBV4-3 CASSQDPSRLSYEQYF TGCGCCAGCAGCCAAGACCCCAGTCGACTATCATACGAGCAGTACTTC
TRBD2 . TRBJ2-5 TRBV7-3 CASSLLPGTSGRQETQYF TGTGCCAGCAGCTTACTCCCCGGGACTAGCGGGAGGCAGGAGACCCAGTACTTC
TRBD2 . TRBJ2-3 TRBV5-4 CASSLDQSSGSTDTQYF TGTGCCAGCAGCTTGGATCAATCTAGCGGGAGCACAGATACGCAGTATTTT
TRBD2 . TRBJ2-7 TRBV5-1 CASSQTSGSPEQYF TGCGCCAGCAGCCAGACTAGCGGGAGCCCCGAGCAGTACTTC
TRBD2 . TRBJ2-7 TRBV20-1 CSAPGGDAAYEQYF TGCAGTGCTCCCGGGGGGGACGCCGCCTACGAGCAGTACTTC
. few TRBJ2-1 TRBV9 CASKSGRNNEQFF TGTGCCAGCAAATCTGGGCGCAACAATGAGCAGTTCTTC
TRBD2 . TRBJ2-1 TRBV23-1 CASSHAASGMLNNEQFF TGCGCCAGCAGTCACGCCGCTAGCGGGATGCTTAACAATGAGCAGTTCTTC
. few TRBJ2-1 TRBV5-1 CASSPGGNEKQFF TGCGCCAGCAGCCCCGGCGGGAATGAGAAGCAGTTCTTC
. few TRBJ1-5 TRBV12-3/TRBV12-4 CASSSRAGSHQPQHF TGTGCCAGCAGCTCGCGGGCAGGGTCGCATCAGCCCCAGCATTTT
. few TRBJ2-1 TRBV12-3/TRBV12-4 CASSHNNPLTSIPYNEQFF TGTGCCAGCAGTCACAACAACCCCCTGACTAGTATTCCCTACAATGAGCAGTTCTTC
TRBD2 . TRBJ2-3 TRBV7-2 CASSTSGISTDTQYF TGTGCCAGCAGCACTAGCGGGATTTCCACAGATACGCAGTATTTT
. few TRBJ1-1 TRBV6-1 CASSHFGWPTVGTEAFF TGTGCCAGCAGCCATTTTGGGTGGCCAACCGTTGGGACTGAAGCTTTCTTT
TRBD2 few TRBJ2-1 TRBV18 CASSLSGKSSYNEQFF TGTGCCAGCTCACTCAGCGGGAAGAGCTCCTACAATGAGCAGTTCTTC
. . TRBJ2-2 TRBV3-1 CASSQDWSGELFF TGTGCCAGCAGCCAAGATTGGTCCGGGGAGCTGTTTTTT
. . TRBJ2-3 TRBV7-2 CASSLRGEGDTQYF TGTGCCAGCAGCTTAAGGGGGGAAGGAGATACGCAGTATTTT
TRBD2 few TRBJ2-1 TRBV6-2/TRBV6-3 CASSYRLAGGGVYNEQFF TGTGCCAGCAGTTACCGTCTAGCGGGGGGAGGAGTTTACAATGAGCAGTTCTTC